This T cell receptor beta chain comes out of a study of blood T cells in healthy people across ages. Through a sample-barcoded 5' primer and a J-beta primer mix, a second PCR was run for about 7 to 12 cycles. Each cDNA molecule received a tag from a template-switch adaptor that had 12 random nucleotides. TCRdb fed the 5' RACE reads into MiXCR, producing one record per CDR3 protein. The sample consists of hundreds of thousands of distinct CDR3 sequences, 58% of them appearing once. Isolation of PBMCs gave at least 6.5 million cells per sample. As concerns this clonotype: Its target is not known.

Study-wide findings and caveats: Per million T cells, TCR beta diversity dropped about linearly as age rose. Fewer expanded clones and more diversity marked long-lived versus aged donors.

The CDR3 has 13 amino acids. Germline CDR1 SQVTM, CDR2 ANQGSEA. Sequencing used blood. The chain has TRBV29-1 and TRBJ2-7, with a weak D call TRBD2 (7 bases). The J call is doubtful: the DNA matches TRBJ2-4 better. This TCR came from a man in his 60s in good health. The CDR3 coding sequence is TGCAGCGTGGCCCCGAGAGGGGGGGCCATTCAGTACTTC. This codes for CSVAPRGGAIQYF.